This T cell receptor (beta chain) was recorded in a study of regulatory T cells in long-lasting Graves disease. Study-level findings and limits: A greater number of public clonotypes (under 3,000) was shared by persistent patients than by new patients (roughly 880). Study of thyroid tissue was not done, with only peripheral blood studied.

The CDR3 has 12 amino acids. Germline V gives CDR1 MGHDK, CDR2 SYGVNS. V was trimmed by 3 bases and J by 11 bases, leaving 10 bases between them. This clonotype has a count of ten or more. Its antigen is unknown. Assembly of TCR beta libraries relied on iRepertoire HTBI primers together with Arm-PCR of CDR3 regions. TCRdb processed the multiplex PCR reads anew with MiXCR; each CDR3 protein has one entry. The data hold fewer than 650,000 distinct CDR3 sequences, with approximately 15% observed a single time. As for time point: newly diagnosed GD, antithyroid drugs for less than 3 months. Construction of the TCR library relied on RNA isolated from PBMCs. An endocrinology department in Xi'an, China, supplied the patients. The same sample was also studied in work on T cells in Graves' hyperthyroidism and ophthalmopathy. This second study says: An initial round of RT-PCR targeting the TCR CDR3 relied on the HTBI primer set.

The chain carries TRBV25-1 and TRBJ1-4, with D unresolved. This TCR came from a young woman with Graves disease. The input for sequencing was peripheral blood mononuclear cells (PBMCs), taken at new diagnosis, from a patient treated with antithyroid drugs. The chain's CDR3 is CASSDAGTKLFF. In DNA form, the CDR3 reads TGTGCCAGCAGTGACGCGGGAACTAAACTGTTTTTT. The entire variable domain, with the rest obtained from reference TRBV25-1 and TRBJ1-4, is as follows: EADIYQTPRYLVIGTGKKITLECSQTMGHDKMYWYQQDPGMELHLIHYSYGVNSTEKGDLSSESTVSRIRTEHFPLTLESARPSHTSQYLCASSDAGTKLFFGSGTQLSVL.